Following are 14 T cell receptor beta chains from one sample sequenced in a study of T cells in Graves' hyperthyroidism and ophthalmopathy. TCR beta CDR3 regions were amplified from RNA transcripts. HTBI primers drove first-round RT-PCR of the TCR CDR3. TCRdb analysed the multiplex PCR reads with MiXCR anew, one entry per CDR3 protein. The table has about 570,000 distinct CDR3 sequences, roughly 50% seen once. Sequencing used peripheral blood or thyroid tissue (not recorded which). Receptors were obtained from an adult woman with Graves' disease, either hyperthyroidism or ophthalmopathy (not recorded which).

This clonotype was found many times. This chain joins TRBV11-2 and TRBJ2-5, with 7 bases that match TRBD2. The CDR3 spans 14 residues. V was pared by 3 bases and J by 4 bases, with 5 bases of the junction left unmatched. Germline CDR1 reads SGHAT; CDR2 reads FQNNGV. The CDR3 spells CASSFSGAGETQYF. The CDR3 bases are TGTGCCAGCAGCTTCAGCGGGGCGGGAGAGACCCAGTACTTC.

J is TRBJ1-5 and V is TRBV10-2; 8 bases line up with TRBD1. CDR3 length: 14 amino acids. J was trimmed by 5 bases and V by 3 bases; bases with no gene match: 3. Germline V CDR1 and CDR2: WSHSY, SAAADI. The CDR3 loop is CASSENRGYQPQHF. CDR3 bases: TGCGCCAGCAGTGAAAACAGGGGGTATCAGCCCCAGCATTTT.

The table lists this clonotype with many counts. The chain recombines TRBV19 with TRBJ1-5, with D possibly being TRBD1 (5 bases). The CDR3 contains 13 residues. Germline V lookup: CDR1 LNHDA, CDR2 SQIVND (reference sequence). V shed 3 bases and J shed 5 bases, with 8 bases lying between them. CDR3 protein: CASSIEGHQPQHF. DNA of the CDR3: TGTGCCAGTAGTATTGAGGGACATCAGCCCCAGCATTTT.

This clonotype was seen only a few times. A much larger clone differs from this one at a single base, so this may be a read error. The V and J genes are TRBV10-3 and TRBJ1-4; D is undetermined. Trimming removed 5 bases from V and 8 bases from J, with 9 bases in between. This CDR3 region has 12 residues. Germline V gene data show CDR1 as ENHRY and CDR2 as SYGVKD. The CDR3 DNA follows: TGTGCCATCAGTCCCCCGACAGAAAAACTGTTTTTT. This sequence encodes CAISPPTEKLFF.

Points on this clonotype: The DNA is omitted, as the CDR3 cannot be located on it reliably, and the CDR3 follows TCRdb's listing. The J gene is TRBJ2-7, the V gene TRBV7-9; the table's D call, TRBD2, was not checked against the DNA. Germline V gives CDR1 SEHNR, CDR2 FQNEAQ (reference sequence). The CDR3 numbers 21 amino acids, ends counted. The CDR3 spells CASSFYICSARGLGLHYEQYF.

As for this clonotype: Since the CDR3 does not end with the conserved phenylalanine or tryptophan, this likely comes from a read error. The J gene is TRBJ2-5, the V gene TRBV20-1; 8 bases agree with TRBD2. Germline CDR1 reads DFQATT; CDR2 reads SNEGSKA (reference sequence). This CDR3 has 13 residues. V shed 3 bases, J shed 5 bases, and the junction held 5 bases outside the gene matches. The chain's CDR3 is CSASREGTETQYV. CDR3 in DNA: TGCAGTGCTAGCCGGGAGGGCACCGAGACCCAGTACGTC.

The sample holds one count of this clonotype. The junction and the germline gene differ at one end; a read error may be behind it. The chain is built from TRBV20-1 and TRBJ1-1, with D perhaps TRBD1 (5 bases). Germline CDR1 is DFQATT and CDR2 is SNEGSKA (reference sequence). CDR3 size: 11 residues. CDR3 region: CGGDRNTEAFF. The CDR3 DNA follows: TGCGGGGGAGACCGGAACACTGAAGCCTTCTTT.

Ten or more counts support this clonotype. V is TRBV20-1 and J is TRBJ1-4; D gene ambiguous. The CDR3 totals 15 residues. V was trimmed by 2 bases and J by 6 bases, leaving 16 bases between them. Germline CDR1 and CDR2: DFQATT and SNEGSKA (reference sequence). This CDR3 is CSARRSSKSDEKLFF. The CDR3 DNA is TGCAGTGCTAGACGTTCCAGCAAAAGTGATGAAAAACTGTTTTTT.

Only a few counts were recorded for this clonotype. The chain employs TRBV24-1 and TRBJ1-2; D is perhaps TRBD1 (5 bases). Trimming shortened V by 1 base and J by 7 bases, and 6 bases separated the two germline ends. CDR3 length equals 12 residues. From germline, CDR1 is KGHDR and CDR2 SFDVKD. Here the CDR3 reads CATSDLGVGYTF. CDR3 bases: TGTGCCACCAGTGATTTAGGGGTTGGCTACACCTTC.

Notes on this clonotype: Sequence at one end of the junction differs from germline and may be a read error. The chain combines TRBV19 with TRBJ2-7, with 9 bases lining up with TRBD1. Germline values: CDR1 LNHDA, CDR2 SQIVND (reference sequence). CDR3 length: 14 amino acids. The DNA of the CDR3 is TGTGCCAGTAAGGGACAGGGTGACACCGGGGAGCTGTACTTC. Translation: CASKGQGDTGELYF.

With regard to this clonotype: A much larger clone sits a single nucleotide away, making a read error possible. The genes are TRBV10-3 and TRBJ2-5; D possibly corresponds to TRBD2 (6 bases). The germline V gene encodes CDR1 ENHRY and CDR2 SYGVKD. This CDR3 is 14 amino acids long. Here the CDR3 reads CASSEEGSLETQYF. In nucleotides, the CDR3 is TGTGCCAGCAGTGAGGAGGGGAGTCTGGAGACCCAGTACTTC.

The table lists this clonotype with many counts. The chain carries TRBV19 and TRBJ2-7; TRBD1 or TRBD2 may be the D gene (5 bases each). CDR1 and CDR2 from the germline V gene are LNHDA and SQIVND (reference sequence). V was shortened by 5 bases and J by 6 bases, with 17 bases between the two germline ends. This CDR3 is 14 amino acids long. The CDR3 DNA reads TGTGCCAGTAGTGAACAGGCGTTACGGGGCGAGCAGTACTTC. Amino acids: CASSEQALRGEQYF.

The gene calls are TRBV6-5 and TRBJ2-3, with D possibly matching TRBD1 (7 bases). Germline CDR1 and CDR2: MNHEY and SVGAGI. The CDR3 is 17 amino acids. Trimming cost V 5 bases and J 6 bases, with 24 bases left between them. The CDR3 coding sequence is TGTGCCAGCAGTACCCGGACCCAGGGGGGAGACAGGGATACGCAGTATTTT. It is translated as CASSTRTQGGDRDTQYF.

This clonotype was seen at least ten times. The rearrangement joins TRBV5-5 to TRBJ2-7; the D gene is possibly TRBD2 (5 bases). This CDR3 spans 14 amino acids. The germline V and J ends were trimmed by 0 bases and 2 bases, with 9 bases remaining between them. CDR1 is SGHKS, CDR2 YYEKEE, per germline (reference sequence). The CDR3 DNA follows: TGTGCCAGCAGCTTGGGAGGGAGCGCCTACGAGCAGTACTTC. This encodes CASSLGGSAYEQYF.